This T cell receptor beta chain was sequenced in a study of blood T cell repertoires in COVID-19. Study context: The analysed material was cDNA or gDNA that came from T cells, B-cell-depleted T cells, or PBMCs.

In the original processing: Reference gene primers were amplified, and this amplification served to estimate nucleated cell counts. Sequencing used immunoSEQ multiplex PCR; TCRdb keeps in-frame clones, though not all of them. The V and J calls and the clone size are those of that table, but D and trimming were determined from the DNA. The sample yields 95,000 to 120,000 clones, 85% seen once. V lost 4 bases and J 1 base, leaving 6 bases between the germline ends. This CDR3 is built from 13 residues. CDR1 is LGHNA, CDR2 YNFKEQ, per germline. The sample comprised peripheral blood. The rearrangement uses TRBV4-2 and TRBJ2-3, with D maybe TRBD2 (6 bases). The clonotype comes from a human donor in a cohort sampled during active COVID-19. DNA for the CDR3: TGTGCCAGCAGCCCTAGCGGCACAGATACGCAGTATTTT. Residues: CASSPSGTDTQYF.